These T cell receptor beta chains were read from a single sample in a study of Graves' ophthalmopathy and Graves' hyperthyroidism. MiXCR, applied by TCRdb to the multiplex PCR reads, yields one record per CDR3 protein. The table shows roughly 1.1 million distinct CDR3 sequences, with about 38% occurring only once. Specimen: peripheral blood or thyroid tissue (not recorded which). The receptors shown here come from an adult man with Graves' hyperthyroidism. Both conserved end residues are part of each CDR3. Each record gives: clone size, J gene, V gene, D gene, CDR3 protein, CDR3 DNA. A D gene is named only where the DNA matches it firmly. A clone size is listed for some rows: how often the clone was seen (once, few, many), or a class if it is expanded.

clone size: many; J gene: TRBJ2-7; V gene: TRBV15; D gene: -; CDR3 protein: CATSRDFGVGEQYF; CDR3 DNA: TGTGCCACCAGCAGAGATTTCGGGGTCGGCGAGCAGTACTTC
clone size: many; J gene: TRBJ2-7; V gene: TRBV9; D gene: -; CDR3 protein: CASSPRGPSYEQYF; CDR3 DNA: TGTGCCAGCAGCCCACGAGGGCCGTCCTACGAGCAGTACTTC
clone size: few; J gene: TRBJ2-2; V gene: TRBV4-1; D gene: TRBD1; CDR3 protein: CASSHEGAESGELFF; CDR3 DNA: TGCGCCAGCAGCCATGAGGGGGCTGAGTCCGGGGAGCTGTTTTTT
clone size: many; J gene: TRBJ2-2; V gene: TRBV7-2; D gene: -; CDR3 protein: CASSLGFSFSTGELFF; CDR3 DNA: TGTGCCAGCAGCTTAGGGTTTAGTTTCAGCACCGGGGAGCTGTTTTTT
clone size: many; J gene: TRBJ1-2; V gene: TRBV7-8; D gene: -; CDR3 protein: CASSSPRSKGVNYGYTF; CDR3 DNA: TGTGCCAGCAGCTCCCCCCGGTCGAAGGGGGTTAACTATGGCTACACCTTC
clone size: many; J gene: TRBJ1-1; V gene: TRBV29-1; D gene: -; CDR3 protein: CSVAPRGGIRTEAFF; CDR3 DNA: TGCAGCGTTGCCCCCCGGGGGGGGATACGCACTGAAGCTTTCTTT
clone size: -; J gene: TRBJ2-7; V gene: TRBV20-1; D gene: TRBD2; CDR3 protein: CSARGEALAVLEQYF; CDR3 DNA: TGCAGTGCTAGAGGGGAGGCACTAGCGGTCTTGGAGCAGTACTTC
clone size: -; J gene: TRBJ2-7; V gene: TRBV20-1; D gene: TRBD2; CDR3 protein: CSASPGGAVYEQYF; CDR3 DNA: TGCAGTGCATCTCCGGGAGGGGCGGTCTACGAGCAGTACTTC
clone size: -; J gene: TRBJ1-2; V gene: TRBV15; D gene: TRBD1; CDR3 protein: CATSPRGGTGAAYTF; CDR3 DNA: TGTGCCACCAGCCCCCGAGGCGGGACAGGCGCTGCCTACACCTTC
clone size: many; J gene: TRBJ1-2; V gene: TRBV12-3/TRBV12-4; D gene: TRBD1; CDR3 protein: CASSQDRASYGYTF; CDR3 DNA: TGTGCCAGCAGCCAGGACAGGGCCAGCTATGGCTACACCTTC
clone size: many; J gene: TRBJ1-1; V gene: TRBV20-1; D gene: -; CDR3 protein: CSASSRETGDAFF; CDR3 DNA: TGCAGTGCTAGCAGTCGGGAGACGGGGGACGCTTTCTTT
clone size: few; J gene: TRBJ2-7; V gene: TRBV7-9; D gene: TRBD2; CDR3 protein: CASSLVSGTRYEQYF; CDR3 DNA: TGTGCCAGCAGCTTGGTTAGCGGGACGCGATACGAGCAGTACTTC
clone size: many; J gene: TRBJ1-1; V gene: TRBV24-1; D gene: TRBD1; CDR3 protein: CATRDRGLENTEAFF; CDR3 DNA: TGTGCCACCAGAGACAGGGGGCTAGAGAACACTGAAGCTTTCTTT
clone size: many; J gene: TRBJ1-4; V gene: TRBV25-1; D gene: -; CDR3 protein: CASSAPTGGNEKLFF; CDR3 DNA: TGTGCCAGCAGTGCTCCCACCGGCGGTAATGAAAAACTGTTTTTT
clone size: many; J gene: TRBJ1-5; V gene: TRBV15; D gene: -; CDR3 protein: CATSRDKFGSNQPQHF; CDR3 DNA: TGTGCCACCAGCAGAGATAAATTCGGAAGCAATCAGCCCCAGCATTTT
clone size: few; J gene: TRBJ1-2; V gene: TRBV20-1; D gene: TRBD1; CDR3 protein: CSATGTGGSYGYTF; CDR3 DNA: TGCAGTGCTACGGGGACAGGGGGCTCCTATGGCTACACCTTC
clone size: -; J gene: TRBJ1-2; V gene: TRBV24-1; D gene: -; CDR3 protein: CATSSAGVNYGYTF; CDR3 DNA: TGTGCCACCAGTTCTGCAGGAGTTAACTATGGCTACACCTTC
clone size: -; J gene: TRBJ2-7; V gene: TRBV19; D gene: TRBD2; CDR3 protein: CASSGGTGTSGSRSAQYF; CDR3 DNA: TGTGCCAGTAGTGGAGGCACTGGGACTAGCGGGAGTAGGAGTGCGCAGTACTTC
clone size: many; J gene: TRBJ2-7; V gene: TRBV20-1; D gene: TRBD1; CDR3 protein: CSARRDRGVYEQYF; CDR3 DNA: TGCAGTGCTAGAAGGGACAGGGGGGTTTACGAGCAGTACTTC
clone size: -; J gene: TRBJ2-7; V gene: TRBV11-2; D gene: TRBD2; CDR3 protein: CASSPNSGGEQYF; CDR3 DNA: TGTGCCAGCAGCCCAAATAGCGGGGGGGAGCAGTACTTC
clone size: -; J gene: TRBJ2-2; V gene: TRBV5-6; D gene: -; CDR3 protein: CASSSTGPGELFF; CDR3 DNA: TGTGCCAGCAGCTCAACAGGGCCCGGGGAGCTGTTTTTT
clone size: -; J gene: TRBJ1-2; V gene: TRBV12-3/TRBV12-4; D gene: -; CDR3 protein: CASSPGEAVGYTF; CDR3 DNA: TGTGCCAGCAGTCCCGGCGAGGCCGTTGGCTACACCTTC
clone size: -; J gene: TRBJ1-4; V gene: TRBV29-1; D gene: TRBD1; CDR3 protein: CSVPSGEGADEKLFF; CDR3 DNA: TGCAGCGTCCCCTCCGGTGAGGGGGCCGATGAAAAACTGTTTTTT
clone size: -; J gene: TRBJ1-5; V gene: TRBV10-3; D gene: TRBD1; CDR3 protein: CAISEAMAYWDRGQRSNQPQHF; CDR3 DNA: TGTGCCATCAGTGAGGCAATGGCATATTGGGACAGGGGGCAACGGAGCAATCAGCCCCAGCATTTT
clone size: many; J gene: TRBJ1-1; V gene: TRBV6-5; D gene: -; CDR3 protein: CASSQLENTEAFF; CDR3 DNA: TGTGCCAGCAGCCAACTAGAGAACACTGAAGCTTTCTTT
clone size: many; J gene: TRBJ2-5; V gene: TRBV20-1; D gene: TRBD1; CDR3 protein: CSAEPDRGDQETQYF; CDR3 DNA: TGCAGTGCTGAACCGGACAGGGGTGACCAAGAGACCCAGTACTTC
clone size: -; J gene: TRBJ1-5; V gene: TRBV2; D gene: -; CDR3 protein: CASSGAVFQPQHF; CDR3 DNA: TGTGCCAGCAGTGGGGCCGTTTTTCAGCCCCAGCATTTT
clone size: -; J gene: TRBJ1-5; V gene: TRBV20-1; D gene: -; CDR3 protein: CSASRYASPGSNQPQHF; CDR3 DNA: TGCAGTGCTAGCCGGTACGCCAGCCCGGGTAGCAATCAGCCCCAGCATTTT
clone size: many; J gene: TRBJ1-1; V gene: TRBV7-8; D gene: -; CDR3 protein: CASSPGGPRAFF; CDR3 DNA: TGTGCCAGCAGTCCGGGCGGCCCGCGAGCTTTCTTT